The present entry profiles one T cell receptor beta chain with its context. What it recognizes is unknown. The data derive from a study of T cell repertoires in cytomegalovirus infection. Study-wide background: It was the public TCR beta signatures that indicated both CMV infection and matching HLA type.

General study findings and limits: CMV-specific TCR beta clonotypes restricted by HLA-C were the ones dominating the ex vivo response.

The junction had 28 bases not matched to a gene; V was cut back by 10 bases and J by 3 bases. The CDR3 is made up of 21 amino acids. Germline V gene data show CDR1 as SGHVS and CDR2 as FQNEAQ. TCRdb called the reads again in MiXCR, with one record for every CDR3 protein. The sample holds over 300,000 distinct CDR3 sequences; 15% to 20% are singletons and the top ten take approximately 12%. V usage is TRBV7-8 and J usage is TRBJ2-1, with 9 bases fitting TRBD2. Sample: PBMCs. This sequence was found in a human donor in good health (CMV status not recorded). Some clones in this sample may be carry-over from other donors' samples. This CDR3 is CATTGEKQSGIWRGGYNEQFF. For the CDR3, the DNA is TGTGCCACCACGGGCGAGAAGCAAAGCGGGATATGGCGGGGGGGCTACAATGAGCAGTTCTTC.